The source of this TCR beta chain is a study of T-cell memory formation after mild COVID-19. General observations from the study: Among clones contracting day 15 to 85, CD4/CD8 was balanced, whereas later expanders leaned CD4+.

TCRdb re-called the 5' RACE reads through MiXCR, storing one row per CDR3 protein. The sample holds about 400,000 distinct CDR3 sequences, about a sixth seen once. The CDR3 is 15 residues long. V lost 3 bases, J lost 0 bases, and 12 bases lay in between. Worth noting for this clonotype: The antigen remains undetermined.

This TCR came from a man in his late teens or twenties who had mild COVID-19 (a few samples of this study predate the infection). Cell type and time point are not known. Material for sequencing was PBMCs or a T cell subset sorted from them (not recorded which). The chain employs TRBV12-3 or TRBV12-4 and TRBJ2-7, with D perhaps matching TRBD1 (5 bases). In DNA form, the CDR3 reads TGTGCCAGCAGTTTGGGCAGGGTCCTCTCCTACGAGCAGTACTTC. It specifies CASSLGRVLSYEQYF.